This T cell receptor (beta chain) emerged from a study of blood T cells in healthy people across ages. V was shortened by 3 bases and J by 4 bases, with 12 bases between the two germline ends. The germline CDR1 and CDR2 sequences are MDHEN and SYDVKM. This CDR3 has 14 residues. Then a second PCR, running about 6 to 12 cycles, was carried out with a sample-barcoded 5' primer and a J-beta primer mix. TCRdb redid the calling of the 5' RACE reads with MiXCR, one entry per CDR3 protein. The repertoire holds about 1.5 million distinct CDR3 sequences, with approximately 42% as singletons. Sequenced: blood. This sequence joins TRBV28 and TRBJ1-1; D might be TRBD1 (5 bases). The clonotype comes from a young woman in good health. The DNA of the CDR3 is TGTGCCAGCAGTTTCGGGGGTAGGGTCACTGAAGCTTTCTTT. Translating it yields CASSFGGRVTEAFF.